The 2 T cell receptor beta chains presented below share a single source sample, sequenced in a study of PD-L1 blockade in urothelial cancer. Clones were sequenced by immunoSEQ multiplex PCR, and TCRdb holds only the in-frame ones, with some missing. The sample consists of approximately 40,000 clones, approximately 86% of them appearing once. This sample's time point: peripheral blood 6 weeks after treatment start. Sequencing was performed on PBMCs, taken around atezolizumab (anti-PD-L1) treatment. The source of these receptors is a man between 60 and 75 years old with urothelial cancer.

This clone has just one count. The chain couples TRBV27 to TRBJ1-1; D ambiguous. This CDR3 contains 14 residues. Trimming cost V 5 bases and J 0 bases, with 10 bases left between them. Per the germline V gene, CDR1 is MNHEY and CDR2 is SMNVEV (reference sequence). The CDR3 bases are TGTGCCAGCAGTGATGCGGCTATGAACACTGAAGCTTTCTTT. Encoded protein: CASSDAAMNTEAFF.

This clone has a handful of counts. The CDR3 reads CASSPELAGGPLNEQFF. For the CDR3, the DNA is TGTGCCAGTAGTCCAGAACTAGCGGGAGGGCCATTGAATGAGCAGTTCTTC. The chain carries TRBV19 and TRBJ2-1; TRBD2 matches at 13 bases. CDR3 length: 17 residues. Trimming removed 5 bases from V and 7 bases from J; junction bases left unmatched: 11. Germline lookup yields CDR1 LNHDA and CDR2 SQIVND (reference sequence). Full variable domain (rest looked up from reference TRBV19 and TRBJ2-1): DGGITQSPKYLFRKEGQNVTLSCEQNLNHDAMYWYRQDPGQGLRLIYYSQIVNDFQKGDIAEGYSVSREKKESFPLTVTSAQKNPTAFYLCASSPELAGGPLNEQFFGPGTRLTVL.